This T cell receptor (beta chain) is drawn from a study of shared clonotypes between healthy human individuals (TCRdb year 2020). For context, the study as a whole: A couple of women and a few men aged 18 to 49 years were included in the cohort. For each donor, three plates each were used for CD4 naive and CD4 memory, two plates were used for CD8 naive, and one plate was used for CD8 memory. To estimate repertoire size and how much clonotypes are shared between individuals, the study performed deep sequencing of blood TCR repertoires from a few healthy adults. To increase sequencing depth and limit assay-specific biases, TCR repertoire library preparation and sequencing were carried out by different laboratories using diverse techniques. Leukapheresis yielded between about 0.94 and 8.9 billion PBMCs per donor. Study-wide conclusions, independent of this receptor: Even with the large sequencing depth, rarefaction of the sorted-subset datasets indicated that sequencing was incomplete. Pairwise subsampling indicated that sequencing depth was expected to affect the degree of clonotype sharing among donors. Compared with non-shared clonotypes, clonotypes shared by all four sorted-subset donors had higher generation probabilities. Because the study included a small number of donors, the genetic and exposure-history diversity represented was limited. Naive subsets generally had larger estimated clonotype richness than memory subsets did. Sharing across a few donors was observed for approximately 5% of naive CD4, over 3% of naive CD8, 2% to 2.5% of memory CD4, and about 0.38% of memory CD8 clonotypes. Sampling was limited to blood, and TCR repertoires in tissue likely differ from TCR repertoires in blood.

About this clone itself: This receptor's antigen is unknown. No base quality information exists; no much larger clone differs at one position.

Using the deep immunoSEQ assay, TCR CDR3 regions were amplified from genomic DNA by multiplex PCR. Extracted genomic DNA from each cell subset was spread evenly across all wells of several immunoSEQ 96-well plates, with each plate serving as a replicate. For sorted subsets, about 210 ng of genomic DNA, equivalent to around 31,000 T cell genomes, went into each replicate PCR. The purified libraries were quantified using a Qubit 3.0 fluorometer, sized with a Bioanalyzer 2100, and then quantified again using the KAPA Library Quantification kit. A separate single-read 150-cycle Illumina NextSeq 550 flow cell was used to sequence each immunoSEQ 96-well plate. The paper's processing steps were these. The immunoSEQ output contained only junctional sequences without quality scores, so filtering could not match that applied to full-length reads. To assign V/J genes and CDR3, sequences were annotated using PyIR, a Python wrapper for IgBLAST v1.9, with IMGT germline references. Reads were filtered out if the reads had weak V/J assignments (E-value above 1e-6), no CDR3, stop codons, out-of-frame junctions, or ambiguous translated residues. V3J clonotypes were defined by identical inferred V gene, J gene, and CDR3 amino acid sequence. To compute the percentage overlap between repertoires, the number of shared unique clonotypes was divided by the size of the smaller repertoire. Repertoire richness was assessed with RTK rarefaction, the Chao1 estimator, and Recon v2.1 estimates of unobserved clonotypes. OLGA was used to compute generation probabilities for all TCRbeta clonotypes that the gDNA method yielded from several donors. TCRdb obtained this table from immuneACCESS and retained in-frame rearrangements with V and J assigned. These tables miss some clones; where compared with another copy, unresolved V genes account for less than half of the shortfall, and the remainder is unexplained. Clone size and the V and J calls come from that table; the DNA yielded D and trimming. The sample records millions of clones, about 95% of which are singletons. The ten top clones hold roughly 1.1% of the sample.

The germline V gene (reference sequence) specifies MNHEY as CDR1 and SMNVEV as CDR2. V is reduced by 8 bases and J by 1 base, leaving a spacing of 10 bases between them. Taken from cysteine to phenylalanine, the CDR3 has 13 residues. Only CDR3 DNA remains: 39 bases, in frame from the first base. For the CD8 naive samples, CD45RO-negative cells were positively selected for CCR7, yielding a CD45RA+CCR7+ population from which TemRA cells were excluded. The donors were healthy, HIV-negative adults with no recently reported acute infections or vaccinations. Every donor was a Caucasian adult residing in Nashville, Tennessee, USA. Blood was obtained by leukapheresis, after which PBMCs were separated by Ficoll-Histopaque density gradient centrifugation and cryopreserved in liquid nitrogen vapor phase. Analytical flow cytometry was used to check the purity and quantity of each magnetically sorted T cell population. Genomic DNA was isolated from each sorted fraction and quantified by UV absorbance on a Nanodrop 2000c.

This TCR was recovered from a man aged 18 to 29 in good health. The V and J segments used are TRBV27 and TRBJ2-3; the D region possibly corresponds to TRBD2 (6 bases align). The sequencing input was naive CD8+ T cells sorted from blood. The sample's cell subset or site label, decoded: CD45RA+CCR7+. This receptor carries the CDR3 CASLPGGTDTQYF. The bases read TGTGCCAGCCTTCCGGGAGGCACAGATACGCAGTATTTT.